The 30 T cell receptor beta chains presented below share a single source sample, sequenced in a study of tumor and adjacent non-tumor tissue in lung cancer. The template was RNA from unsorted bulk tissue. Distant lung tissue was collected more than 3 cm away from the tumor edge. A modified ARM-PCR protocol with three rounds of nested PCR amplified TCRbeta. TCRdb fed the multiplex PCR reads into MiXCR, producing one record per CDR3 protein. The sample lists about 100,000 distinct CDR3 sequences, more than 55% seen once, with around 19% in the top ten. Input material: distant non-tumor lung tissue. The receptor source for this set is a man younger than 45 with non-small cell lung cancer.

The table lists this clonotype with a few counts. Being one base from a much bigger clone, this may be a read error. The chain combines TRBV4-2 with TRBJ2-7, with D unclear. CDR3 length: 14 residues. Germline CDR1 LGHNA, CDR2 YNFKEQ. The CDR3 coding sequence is TGTGACAGCAGTCTTCGGGTTAGCTCCTACGAGCAGTACTTC. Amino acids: CDSSLRVSSYEQYF.

The CDR3 nucleotides are TGTGCCAGCAGCTTAGAGTTTGGGACAAGACATAGCTACACCTTC. It translates to CASSLEFGTRHSYTF. The chain couples TRBV7-9 to TRBJ1-2; D possibly corresponds to TRBD1 (6 bases). This CDR3 has 15 residues. V was clipped by 1 base and J by 9 bases, with 18 bases between them. Per germline, CDR1 SEHNR and CDR2 FQNEAQ (reference sequence).

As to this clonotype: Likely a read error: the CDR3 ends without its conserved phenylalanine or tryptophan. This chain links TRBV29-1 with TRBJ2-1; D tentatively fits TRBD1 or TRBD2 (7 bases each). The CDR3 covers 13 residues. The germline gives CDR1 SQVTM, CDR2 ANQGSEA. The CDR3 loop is CGVARQGEGEQFI. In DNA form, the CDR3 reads TGCGGCGTAGCCCGGCAGGGGGAGGGTGAGCAGTTCATC.

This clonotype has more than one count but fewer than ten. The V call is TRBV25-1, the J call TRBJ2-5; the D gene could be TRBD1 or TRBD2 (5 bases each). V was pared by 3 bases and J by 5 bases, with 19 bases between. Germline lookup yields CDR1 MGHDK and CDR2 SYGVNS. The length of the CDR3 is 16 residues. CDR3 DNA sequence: TGTGCCAGCAGTGAGCACCGGGGCACGGTAGCGGAGACCCAGTACTTC. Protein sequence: CASSEHRGTVAETQYF.

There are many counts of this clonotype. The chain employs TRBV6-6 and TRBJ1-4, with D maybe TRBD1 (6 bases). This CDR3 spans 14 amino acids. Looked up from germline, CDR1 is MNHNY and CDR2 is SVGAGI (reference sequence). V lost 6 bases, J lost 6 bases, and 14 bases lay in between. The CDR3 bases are TGTGCCAGCAGGGGACATGGAGGGGATGAAAAACTGTTTTTT. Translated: CASRGHGGDEKLFF.

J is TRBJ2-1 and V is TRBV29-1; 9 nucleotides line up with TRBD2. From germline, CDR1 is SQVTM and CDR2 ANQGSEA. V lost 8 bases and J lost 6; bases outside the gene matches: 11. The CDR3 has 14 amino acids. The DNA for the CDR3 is TGCAGCTCCGGTGGGACTAGCTGGCTCAATGAGCAGTTCTTC. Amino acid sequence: CSSGGTSWLNEQFF.

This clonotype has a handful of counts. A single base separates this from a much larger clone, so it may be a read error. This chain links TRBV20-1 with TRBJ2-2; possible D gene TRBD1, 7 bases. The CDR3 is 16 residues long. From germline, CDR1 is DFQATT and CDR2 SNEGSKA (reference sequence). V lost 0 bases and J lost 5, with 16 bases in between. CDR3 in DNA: TGCAGTGCTAGAGACCCGACAGGGACTGGTACCGGGGAGCTGTTTTTT. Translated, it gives CSARDPTGTGTGELFF.

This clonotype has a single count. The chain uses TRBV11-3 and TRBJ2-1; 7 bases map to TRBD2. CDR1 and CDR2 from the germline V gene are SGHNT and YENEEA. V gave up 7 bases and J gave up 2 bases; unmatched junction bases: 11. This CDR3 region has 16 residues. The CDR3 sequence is CASNSRGAGTYNEQFF. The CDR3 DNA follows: TGTGCCAGCAACTCTCGTGGAGCGGGAACCTACAATGAGCAGTTCTTC.

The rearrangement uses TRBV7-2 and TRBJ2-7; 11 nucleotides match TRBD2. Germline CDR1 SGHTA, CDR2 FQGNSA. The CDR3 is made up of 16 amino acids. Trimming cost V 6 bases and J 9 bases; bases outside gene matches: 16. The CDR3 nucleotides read TGTGCCAGCAGTTCCCGACTAGCGGGGTCCTCAGGGGGGCAGTACTTC. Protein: CASSSRLAGSSGGQYF. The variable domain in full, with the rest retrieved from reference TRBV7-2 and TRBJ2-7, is GAGVSQSPSNKVTEKGKDVELRCDPISGHTALYWYRQSLGQGLEFLIYFQGNSAPDKSGLPSDRFSAERTGGSVSTLTIQRTQQEDSAVYLCASSSRLAGSSGGQYFGPGTRLTVT.

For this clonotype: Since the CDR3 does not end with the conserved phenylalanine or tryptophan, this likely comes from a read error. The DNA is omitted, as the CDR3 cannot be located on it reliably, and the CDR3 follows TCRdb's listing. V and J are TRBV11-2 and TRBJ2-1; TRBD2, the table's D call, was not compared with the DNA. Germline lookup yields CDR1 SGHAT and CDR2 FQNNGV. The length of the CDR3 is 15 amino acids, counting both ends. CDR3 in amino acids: CASSFGLAGVRGEFS.

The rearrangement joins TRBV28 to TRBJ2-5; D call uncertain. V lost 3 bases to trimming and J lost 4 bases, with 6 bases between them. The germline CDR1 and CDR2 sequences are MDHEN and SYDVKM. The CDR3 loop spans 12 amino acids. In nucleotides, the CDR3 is TGTGCCAGCAGTTTTTCCCGAGAGACCCAGTACTTC. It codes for CASSFSRETQYF. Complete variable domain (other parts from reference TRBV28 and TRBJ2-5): DVKVTQSSRYLVKRTGEKVFLECVQDMDHENMFWYRQDPGLGLRLIYFSYDVKMKEKGDIPEGYSVSREKKERFSLILESASTNQTSMYLCASSFSRETQYFGPGTRLLVL.

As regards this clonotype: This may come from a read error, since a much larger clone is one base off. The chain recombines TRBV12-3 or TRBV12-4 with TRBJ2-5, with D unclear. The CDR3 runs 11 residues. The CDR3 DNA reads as TGTGCCAGCAGCTATGAAGAGTCCCAGTACTTC. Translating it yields CASSYEESQYF.

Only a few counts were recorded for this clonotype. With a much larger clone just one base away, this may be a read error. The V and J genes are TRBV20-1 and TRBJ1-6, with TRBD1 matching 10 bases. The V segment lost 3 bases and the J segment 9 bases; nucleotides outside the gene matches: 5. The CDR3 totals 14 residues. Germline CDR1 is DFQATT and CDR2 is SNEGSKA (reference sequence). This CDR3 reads CSASLDRGISPLHF. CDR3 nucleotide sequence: TGCAGTGCTAGCCTGGACAGGGGGATTTCACCCCTCCACTTT.

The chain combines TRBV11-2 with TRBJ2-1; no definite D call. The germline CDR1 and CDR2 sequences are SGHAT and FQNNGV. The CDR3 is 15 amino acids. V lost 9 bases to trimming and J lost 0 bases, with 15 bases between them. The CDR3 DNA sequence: TGTGCCAGTGGACCCTCGCGTAACTCCTACAATGAGCAGTTCTTC. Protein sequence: CASGPSRNSYNEQFF.

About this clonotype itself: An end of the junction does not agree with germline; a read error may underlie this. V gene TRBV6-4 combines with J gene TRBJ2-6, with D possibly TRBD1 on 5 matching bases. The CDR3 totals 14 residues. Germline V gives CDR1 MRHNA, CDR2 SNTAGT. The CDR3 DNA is TGTGGCAGCAGTGACAGCTCTGGGGCCAACATCCTGACTTTC. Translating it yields CGSSDSSGANILTF.

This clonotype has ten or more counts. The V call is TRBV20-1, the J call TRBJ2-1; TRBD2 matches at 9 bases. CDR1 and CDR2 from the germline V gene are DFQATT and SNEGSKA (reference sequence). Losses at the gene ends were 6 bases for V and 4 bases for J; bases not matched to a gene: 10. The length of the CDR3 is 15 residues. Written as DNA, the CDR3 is TGCAGTGCAGGGCGGAACAGCGGGGGGTACAATGAGCAGTTCTTC. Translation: CSAGRNSGGYNEQFF.

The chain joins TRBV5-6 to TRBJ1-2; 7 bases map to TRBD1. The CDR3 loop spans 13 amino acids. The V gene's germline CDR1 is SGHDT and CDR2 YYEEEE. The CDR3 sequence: CAGTKDRLTGYTF. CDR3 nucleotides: TGTGCTGGCACCAAGGACAGGCTTACTGGCTACACCTTC.

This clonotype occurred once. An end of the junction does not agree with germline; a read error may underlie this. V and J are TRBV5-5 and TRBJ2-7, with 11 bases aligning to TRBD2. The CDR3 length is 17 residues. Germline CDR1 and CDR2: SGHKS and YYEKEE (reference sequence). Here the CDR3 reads CVSSLNPSGRTAYEQYF. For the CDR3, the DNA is TGTGTCAGCAGCTTGAATCCTAGCGGGAGGACCGCCTACGAGCAGTACTTC.

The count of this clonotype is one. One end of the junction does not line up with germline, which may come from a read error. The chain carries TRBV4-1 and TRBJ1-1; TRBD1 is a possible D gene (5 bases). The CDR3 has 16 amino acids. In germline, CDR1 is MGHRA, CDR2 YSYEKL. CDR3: CASNQDIYRRGTEAFF. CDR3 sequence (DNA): TGCGCCAGCAACCAAGATATCTACAGGAGAGGCACTGAAGCGTTCTTT.

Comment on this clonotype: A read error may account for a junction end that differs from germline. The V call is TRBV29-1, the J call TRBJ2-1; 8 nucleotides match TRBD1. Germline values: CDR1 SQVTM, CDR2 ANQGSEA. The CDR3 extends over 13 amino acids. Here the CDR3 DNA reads TGCAGCCTTGTAGGCAGGGGGCACAATAAGCAGTTCTTC. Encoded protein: CSLVGRGHNKQFF.

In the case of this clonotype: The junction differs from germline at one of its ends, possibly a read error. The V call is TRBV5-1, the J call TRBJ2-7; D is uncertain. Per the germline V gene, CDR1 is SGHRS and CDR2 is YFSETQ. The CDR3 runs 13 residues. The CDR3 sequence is CASSPRSSYERYF. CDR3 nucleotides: TGCGCCAGCAGCCCAAGGAGCTCCTACGAGCGGTACTTC.

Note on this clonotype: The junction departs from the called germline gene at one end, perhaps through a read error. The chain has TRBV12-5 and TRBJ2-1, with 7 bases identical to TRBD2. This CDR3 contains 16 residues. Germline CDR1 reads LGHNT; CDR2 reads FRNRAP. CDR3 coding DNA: TGTACTAGTGGTTCTCGTCTAGCGGACCCATACAATGAGCAGTTCTTC. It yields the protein CTSGSRLADPYNEQFF.

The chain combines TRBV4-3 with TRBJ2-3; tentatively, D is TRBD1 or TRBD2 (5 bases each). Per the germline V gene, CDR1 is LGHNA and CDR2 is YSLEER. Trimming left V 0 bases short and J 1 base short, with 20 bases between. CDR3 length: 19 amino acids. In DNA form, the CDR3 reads TGCGCCAGCAGCCAAGAGTCTGCAGGGAGATCTACGGGCACAGATACGCAGTATTTT. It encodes CASSQESAGRSTGTDTQYF.

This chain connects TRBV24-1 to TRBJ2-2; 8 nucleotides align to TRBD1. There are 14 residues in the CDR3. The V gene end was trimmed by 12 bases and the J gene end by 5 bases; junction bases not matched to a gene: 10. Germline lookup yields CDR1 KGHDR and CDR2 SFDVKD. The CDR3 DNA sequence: TGTGCCCCTAGCGACAGGGGTACTACCGGGGAGCTGTTTTTT. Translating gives CAPSDRGTTGELFF.

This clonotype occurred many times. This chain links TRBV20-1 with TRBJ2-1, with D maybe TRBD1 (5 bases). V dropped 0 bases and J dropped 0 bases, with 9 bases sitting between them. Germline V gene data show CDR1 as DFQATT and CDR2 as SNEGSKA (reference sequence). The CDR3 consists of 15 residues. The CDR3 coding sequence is TGCAGTGCTAGAGATCAGGGAAGCTCCTACAATGAGCAGTTCTTC. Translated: CSARDQGSSYNEQFF.

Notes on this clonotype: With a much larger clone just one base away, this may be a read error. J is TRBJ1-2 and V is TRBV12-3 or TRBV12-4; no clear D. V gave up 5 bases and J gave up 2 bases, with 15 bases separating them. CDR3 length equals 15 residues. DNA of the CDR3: TGTGCCAGCAGTAGTTTCCGGACCGGCAACTATGGCTACACCTTC. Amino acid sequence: CASSSFRTGNYGYTF.

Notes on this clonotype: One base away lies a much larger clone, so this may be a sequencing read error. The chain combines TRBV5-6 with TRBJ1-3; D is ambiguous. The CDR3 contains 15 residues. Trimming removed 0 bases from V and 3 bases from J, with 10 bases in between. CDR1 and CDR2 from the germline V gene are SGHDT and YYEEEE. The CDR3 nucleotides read TGTGCCAGCAGCTTGGCGTCTCGCTATGGAAACACCATATATTTT. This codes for CASSLASRYGNTIYF.

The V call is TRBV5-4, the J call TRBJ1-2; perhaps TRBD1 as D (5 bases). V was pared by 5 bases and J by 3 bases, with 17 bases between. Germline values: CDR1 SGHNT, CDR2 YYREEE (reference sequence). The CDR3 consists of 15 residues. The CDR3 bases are TGTGCCAGCAGTCCTAGGACATGGGGCGACTATGGCTACACCTTC. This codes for CASSPRTWGDYGYTF.

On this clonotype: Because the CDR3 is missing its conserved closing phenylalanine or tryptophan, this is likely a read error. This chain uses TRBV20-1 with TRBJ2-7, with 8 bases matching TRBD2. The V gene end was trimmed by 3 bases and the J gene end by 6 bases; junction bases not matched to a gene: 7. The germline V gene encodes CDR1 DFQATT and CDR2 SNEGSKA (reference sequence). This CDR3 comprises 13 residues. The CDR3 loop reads CSASRLAGGEQYL. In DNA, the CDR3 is TGCAGTGCTAGTCGGCTAGCGGGTGGCGAGCAGTACTTA.

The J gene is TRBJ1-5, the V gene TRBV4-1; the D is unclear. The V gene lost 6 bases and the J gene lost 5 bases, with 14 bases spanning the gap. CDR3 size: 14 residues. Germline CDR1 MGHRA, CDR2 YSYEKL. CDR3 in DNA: TGCGCCAGCAGTCTCCGGGAGACGGATCAGCCCCAGCATTTT. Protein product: CASSLRETDQPQHF.